This TCR beta chain was sequenced during a study of read filtering for tumor transcriptome and immune sequencing. Study-level information: Revised staging placed eight or nine patients in R-ISS I, about 16 in II, more than 5 in III. Transcriptome libraries were built from DNase-treated RNA.

The library was built from 400 to 500 ng RNA with molecular barcoded adaptors for alpha/delta and beta/gamma chains. MiXCR was run by TCRdb on the reads, yielding one entry per CDR3 protein. Of about 38,000 distinct CDR3 sequences listed, roughly 13% were seen once; the top ten hold 27%. The V gene end was trimmed by 1 base and the J gene end by 0 bases; junction bases not matched to a gene: 13. The germline CDR1 and CDR2 sequences are DFQATT and SNEGSKA (reference sequence). The CDR3 loop spans 18 amino acids. Bone marrow was sampled from every patient at the time of active disease. This clonotype came up many times.

The chain joins TRBV20-1 to TRBJ2-7, with 9 bases that match TRBD1. The sequenced sample consisted of a population of CD138-negative cells sorted from bone marrow. The TCR originated in a donor aged 40 or older with multiple myeloma. The CDR3 is CSARGGAGTGLSSYEQYF. The CDR3 bases are TGCAGTGCTAGAGGGGGGGCGGGGACAGGGCTTAGCTCCTACGAGCAGTACTTC.